A single sample gave rise to the 2 T cell receptor beta chains below, sequenced in a study of CD8+ T cells in alopecia areata. As for treatment: oral pan-JAK inhibitor, 5-10 mg twice daily. In each case, RNA was isolated and then reverse transcribed into cDNA as the sequencing template. The data were produced by immunoSEQ multiplex PCR, yet TCRdb's version contains in-frame clones alone and is incomplete. This table has roughly 40,000 clones, roughly 92% appearing once. This sample comprised CD8+ T cells sorted from blood, obtained at week 24, from a patient treated with tofacitinib. The source of these receptors is a human donor with alopecia areata.

The chain carries TRBV30 and TRBJ1-5; D gene ambiguous. Germline V gene lookup returns CDR1 GTSNPN and CDR2 SVGIG (reference sequence). The CDR3 extends over 12 amino acids. Trimming cost V 0 bases and J 6 bases, with 6 bases left between them. CDR3: CAWSVLSQPQHF. DNA of the CDR3: TGTGCCTGGAGTGTGCTATCTCAGCCCCAGCATTTT.

The chain links TRBV28 to TRBJ2-5; D ambiguous. In germline, CDR1 is MDHEN, CDR2 SYDVKM. V lost 5 bases and J lost 5, with 18 bases in between. The CDR3 consists of 15 residues. The CDR3 protein is CASSLMERLGETQYF. CDR3 DNA: TGTGCCAGCAGTCTCATGGAGCGACTCGGGGAGACCCAGTACTTC.